The 10 T cell receptor beta chains below all came from one sample that was sequenced in a study of technical replicates of blood from a handful of donors (dated by TCRdb to 2017 to 2019). Library creation used the immunoSEQ multiplex PCR assay. This immuneACCESS table, as held by TCRdb, lists in-frame sequences with V and J called but not all clones. Of the missing ones, under half trace to an unresolved V gene in checked studies; the others have no known cause. The sample table records roughly 79,000 clones; 96% of these occur just once. Together, the top ten hold approximately 0.41% of the sample. Material: T cells isolated from PBMCs. These receptors all come from a human donor in good health.

The chain combines TRBV11-3 with TRBJ2-1; D unclear. CDR1 SGHNT and CDR2 YENEEA come from the germline V gene. V gave up 3 bases and J gave up 5 bases, with 2 bases separating them. This CDR3 region has 11 residues. The CDR3 loop reads CASSFDNEQFF. The CDR3 DNA is TGTGCCAGCAGCTTCGACAATGAGCAGTTCTTC.

The chain recombines TRBV27 with TRBJ2-1; the D gene is possibly TRBD2 (5 bases). Trimming shortened V by 2 bases and J by 3 bases, and 14 bases separated the two germline ends. Germline loops: CDR1 MNHEY, CDR2 SMNVEV (reference sequence). The CDR3 has 16 amino acids. CDR3 loop: CASSLPPSGLYNEQFF. CDR3 bases: TGTGCCAGCAGTTTACCCCCCAGCGGACTCTACAATGAGCAGTTCTTC.

The V and J genes are TRBV4-3 and TRBJ1-1; possible D gene TRBD1, 5 bases. CDR1 is LGHNA and CDR2 is YSLEER in the germline V gene. The CDR3 has 15 residues. The V end lost 3 bases, the J end lost 0 bases, and 11 bases lay between the germline ends. CDR3 coding DNA: TGCGCCAGCAGCCAGGGGGGATTAATGAACACTGAAGCTTTCTTT. It codes for CASSQGGLMNTEAFF.

This clone was observed once. The chain joins TRBV5-6 to TRBJ2-7, with D unclear. CDR1 is SGHDT and CDR2 is YYEEEE in the germline V gene. This CDR3 has 14 residues. Between the trimmed V and J ends, which lost 6 bases and 1 base, there was a span of 14 bases. CDR3 region: CASTETATSYEQYF. The CDR3 DNA is TGTGCCAGCACAGAGACCGCGACTTCCTACGAGCAGTACTTC.

This clone was seen just once. The chain combines TRBV13 with TRBJ1-4, with 11 bases identical to TRBD1. CDR3 length: 13 amino acids. Germline CDR1 and CDR2: PRHDT and FYEKMQ (reference sequence). J was trimmed by 8 bases and V by 8 bases; bases with no gene match: 4. The CDR3 DNA is TGTGCCAGCCTGGGACAGGGGGAAGAAAAACTGTTTTTT. It translates to CASLGQGEEKLFF.

The CDR3 region is CASSRDSSYEQYF. DNA for the CDR3: TGTGCCAGCTCGCGAGACAGCTCCTACGAGCAGTACTTC. The V gene is TRBV18, the J gene TRBJ2-7; tentatively, D is TRBD1 (5 bases). The CDR3 extends over 13 amino acids. The germline V and J ends were trimmed by 6 bases and 0 bases, with 9 bases remaining between them. The germline V gene has CDR1 KGHSH and CDR2 LQKENI. Based on the CDR3 plus reference TRBV18 and TRBJ2-7, the full variable domain is NAGVMQNPRHLVRRRGQEARLRCSPMKGHSHVYWYRQLPEEGLKFMVYLQKENIIDESGMPKERFSAEFPKEGPSILRIQQVVRGDSAAYFCASSRDSSYEQYFGPGTRLTVT.

V is TRBV10-3 and J is TRBJ1-2, with D perhaps matching TRBD1 (5 bases). The CDR3 totals 12 residues. Germline CDR1 and CDR2: ENHRY and SYGVKD. V shed 7 bases and J shed 13 bases, with 19 bases lying between them. This CDR3 is CAITSRGEGATF. Here the CDR3 DNA reads TGTGCCATCACCTCCCGAGGGGAGGGAGCCACCTTC.

The chain links TRBV7-6 to TRBJ2-7; D may be TRBD1 (5 bases). With 7 bases removed from V and 3 bases from J, the gap between germline ends came to 13 bases. CDR3 length: 13 residues. Germline lookup yields CDR1 SGHVS and CDR2 FNYEAQ. CDR3 sequence (DNA): TGTGCCAGCACCTGGGGCAGGCTCTACGAGCAGTACTTC. Protein: CASTWGRLYEQYF.

The CDR3 nucleotides are TGTGCCAGCGGTAGGGCTGGAGGGGAGACCCAGTACTTC. This translates into CASGRAGGETQYF. The chain couples TRBV27 to TRBJ2-5; a possible D gene is TRBD2 (6 bases). CDR1 is MNHEY, CDR2 SMNVEV, per germline (reference sequence). The CDR3 spans 13 residues. The V end was cut by 8 bases, the J end by 5 bases, with 15 bases between.

The rearrangement uses TRBV28 and TRBJ2-7; 8 positions match TRBD1. Germline CDR1 MDHEN, CDR2 SYDVKM. The CDR3 contains 16 residues. V gave up 6 bases and J gave up 0 bases; unmatched junction bases: 10. CDR3 region: CASSNRDRRSSYEQYF. DNA of the CDR3: TGTGCCAGCAGCAATAGGGACAGGCGAAGCTCCTACGAGCAGTACTTC.